A single sample is the source of the 14 T cell receptor beta chains below, sequenced in a study of cytomegalovirus exposure and HLA in healthy donors. Use of 60 Vbeta and 13 Jbeta primers characterized the PCR. TCRdb's table, derived via immunoSEQ multiplex PCR, lists solely in-frame clones and lacks some. Seen here are fewer than 120,000 clones, roughly three quarters observed once, and the top ten hold roughly 6.2%. The sample taken for sequencing was PBMCs. Receptor source: a man in his thirties or forties in good health and CMV-seropositive.

The chain has TRBV7-3 and TRBJ2-1, with D tentatively TRBD2 (5 bases). With 4 bases removed from V and 14 bases from J, the gap between germline ends came to 15 bases. The CDR3 sequence is 12 residues long. Germline CDR1 is SGHTA and CDR2 is FQGTGA. CDR3 coding DNA: TGTGCCAGCAGCTCCGAGGGTTTCAAGAAGTTCTTC. Translated, it gives CASSSEGFKKFF.

This rearrangement joins TRBV9 to TRBJ1-2; the D gene is possibly TRBD1 (5 bases). The CDR3 runs to 14 residues. Looked up from germline, CDR1 is SGDLS and CDR2 is YYNGEE. V was trimmed by 4 bases and J by 2 bases, leaving 12 bases between them. In nucleotides, the CDR3 is TGTGCCAGCAGCCCGACAGTCAAGAACTATGGCTACACCTTC. Its translation: CASSPTVKNYGYTF.

The V gene is TRBV6-6, the J gene TRBJ2-2, with TRBD2 matching 8 bases. CDR1 is MNHNY, CDR2 SVGAGI, per germline (reference sequence). Trimming at V came to 10 bases and at J to 1 base, leaving 5 bases not matched to a gene. The CDR3 extends over 14 amino acids. CDR3 protein: CATERGQNTGELFF. The CDR3 nucleotides are TGTGCCACCGAGCGGGGGCAGAACACCGGGGAGCTGTTTTTT.

The rearrangement links TRBV2 to TRBJ1-5, with 7 nucleotides matching TRBD1. The CDR3 runs 14 residues. The trim removed 6 bases at V and 2 bases at J, leaving 4 bases unmatched. Germline V gene sequence: CDR1 SNHLY, CDR2 FYNNEI. The DNA for the CDR3 is TGTGCCAGCAGACCAGGGACAGGCAATCAGCCCCAGCATTTT. The encoded protein is CASRPGTGNQPQHF.

The J gene is TRBJ2-7, the V gene TRBV29-1; TRBD1 agrees at 8 bases. The CDR3 is 12 residues long. Germline CDR1 reads SQVTM; CDR2 reads ANQGSEA. After removal of 6 bases from V and 5 bases from J, the junction contained 6 bases not matched to a gene. The CDR3, as DNA: TGCAGCGTGGCGGACAGGGCCAACGAGCAGTACTTC. This gives the protein CSVADRANEQYF.

Points on this clone: This sample also contains other DNA sequences that code for the same CDR3. V is TRBV10-3 and J is TRBJ1-2, with D hard to call. The CDR3 spans 12 residues. Germline loops: CDR1 ENHRY, CDR2 SYGVKD. V shed 2 bases and J shed 4 bases, with 5 bases lying between them. The CDR3 is CAISEGPYGYTF. The CDR3 DNA is TGTGCCATCAGTGAGGGCCCCTATGGCTACACCTTC.

V is TRBV11-2 and J is TRBJ1-1; 8 bases map to TRBD1. This CDR3 has 17 residues. CDR1 and CDR2 (germline): SGHAT, FQNNGV. The trim removed 2 bases at V and 3 bases at J, leaving 11 bases unmatched. CDR3 in DNA: TGTGCCAGCAGCTTACGGAGGACAGGGACAAGACACACTGAAGCTTTCTTT. Translating gives CASSLRRTGTRHTEAFF. Drawing the rest from reference TRBV11-2 and TRBJ1-1, the complete variable domain is EAGVAQSPRYKIIEKRQSVAFWCNPISGHATLYWYQQILGQGPKLLIQFQNNGVVDDSQLPKDRFSAERLKGVDSTLKIQPAKLEDSAVYLCASSLRRTGTRHTEAFFGQGTRLTVV.

V and J are TRBV6-4 and TRBJ1-2; possible D gene TRBD1, 6 bases. Germline loops: CDR1 MRHNA, CDR2 SNTAGT. With 5 bases removed from V and 8 bases from J, the gap between germline ends came to 15 bases. This CDR3 is built from 13 residues. Here the CDR3 reads CASSNTGSGGYTF. The CDR3 nucleotides read TGTGCCAGCAGTAACACAGGGTCGGGCGGCTACACCTTC.

The CDR3 is CASNQGTGASEQYF. The CDR3, as DNA: TGTGCCAGTAACCAGGGGACAGGGGCCTCCGAGCAGTACTTC. The chain links TRBV19 to TRBJ2-7; 10 bases agree with TRBD1. The CDR3 extends over 14 amino acids. V gave up 7 bases and J gave up 6 bases; unmatched junction bases: 9. CDR1 and CDR2 (germline): LNHDA, SQIVND (reference sequence).

This clone was found once. V usage is TRBV27 and J usage is TRBJ1-2; perhaps TRBD1 as D (5 bases). The germline V gene encodes CDR1 MNHEY and CDR2 SMNVEV (reference sequence). This CDR3 contains 14 residues. The V end was cut by 3 bases, the J end by 3 bases, with 11 bases between. This CDR3 is CASSFAGQDYGYTF. Here the CDR3 DNA reads TGTGCCAGCAGTTTTGCGGGGCAGGACTATGGCTACACCTTC.

The chain is built from TRBV2 and TRBJ2-3, with 7 nucleotides matching TRBD1. Germline V CDR1 and CDR2: SNHLY, FYNNEI. V lost 7 bases and J lost 4; bases outside the gene matches: 8. The CDR3 contains 14 residues. The CDR3 loop is CASTERGLADTQYF. The CDR3 DNA follows: TGTGCCAGCACAGAAAGGGGGCTCGCAGATACGCAGTATTTT.

The genes are TRBV19 and TRBJ1-1; D perhaps matches TRBD1 (5 bases). V lost 5 bases and J lost 4, with 20 bases in between. Germline CDR1 and CDR2: LNHDA and SQIVND (reference sequence). CDR3 length: 16 amino acids. The CDR3 region has the DNA TGTGCCAGTAGTCCCCATAAGGGCAGGGCCGGCACTGAAGCTTTCTTT. Translated, it gives CASSPHKGRAGTEAFF. Variable domain in full (rest from reference TRBV19 and TRBJ1-1): DGGITQSPKYLFRKEGQNVTLSCEQNLNHDAMYWYRQDPGQGLRLIYYSQIVNDFQKGDIAEGYSVSREKKESFPLTVTSAQKNPTAFYLCASSPHKGRAGTEAFFGQGTRLTVV.

The V and J genes are TRBV9 and TRBJ2-1; 12 nucleotides align to TRBD2. The CDR3 has 15 residues. V lost 3 bases to trimming and J lost 9 bases; unmatched junction nucleotides: 7. Germline-derived CDR1 and CDR2 are SGDLS and YYNGEE. For the CDR3, the DNA is TGTGCCAGCAGCGCAAGACTAGCGGGGGACCTTGAGCAGTTCTTC. Its protein is CASSARLAGDLEQFF.

This clone was observed a single time. The chain employs TRBV27 and TRBJ2-2; TRBD1 agrees at 10 bases. The CDR3 runs to 15 residues. J lost 4 bases, V lost 6 bases, and 5 bases had no gene match. The germline CDR1 and CDR2 sequences are MNHEY and SMNVEV (reference sequence). This CDR3 is CASSPDRGATGELFF. The CDR3 region has the DNA TGTGCCAGCAGCCCGGACAGGGGGGCCACCGGGGAGCTGTTTTTT.